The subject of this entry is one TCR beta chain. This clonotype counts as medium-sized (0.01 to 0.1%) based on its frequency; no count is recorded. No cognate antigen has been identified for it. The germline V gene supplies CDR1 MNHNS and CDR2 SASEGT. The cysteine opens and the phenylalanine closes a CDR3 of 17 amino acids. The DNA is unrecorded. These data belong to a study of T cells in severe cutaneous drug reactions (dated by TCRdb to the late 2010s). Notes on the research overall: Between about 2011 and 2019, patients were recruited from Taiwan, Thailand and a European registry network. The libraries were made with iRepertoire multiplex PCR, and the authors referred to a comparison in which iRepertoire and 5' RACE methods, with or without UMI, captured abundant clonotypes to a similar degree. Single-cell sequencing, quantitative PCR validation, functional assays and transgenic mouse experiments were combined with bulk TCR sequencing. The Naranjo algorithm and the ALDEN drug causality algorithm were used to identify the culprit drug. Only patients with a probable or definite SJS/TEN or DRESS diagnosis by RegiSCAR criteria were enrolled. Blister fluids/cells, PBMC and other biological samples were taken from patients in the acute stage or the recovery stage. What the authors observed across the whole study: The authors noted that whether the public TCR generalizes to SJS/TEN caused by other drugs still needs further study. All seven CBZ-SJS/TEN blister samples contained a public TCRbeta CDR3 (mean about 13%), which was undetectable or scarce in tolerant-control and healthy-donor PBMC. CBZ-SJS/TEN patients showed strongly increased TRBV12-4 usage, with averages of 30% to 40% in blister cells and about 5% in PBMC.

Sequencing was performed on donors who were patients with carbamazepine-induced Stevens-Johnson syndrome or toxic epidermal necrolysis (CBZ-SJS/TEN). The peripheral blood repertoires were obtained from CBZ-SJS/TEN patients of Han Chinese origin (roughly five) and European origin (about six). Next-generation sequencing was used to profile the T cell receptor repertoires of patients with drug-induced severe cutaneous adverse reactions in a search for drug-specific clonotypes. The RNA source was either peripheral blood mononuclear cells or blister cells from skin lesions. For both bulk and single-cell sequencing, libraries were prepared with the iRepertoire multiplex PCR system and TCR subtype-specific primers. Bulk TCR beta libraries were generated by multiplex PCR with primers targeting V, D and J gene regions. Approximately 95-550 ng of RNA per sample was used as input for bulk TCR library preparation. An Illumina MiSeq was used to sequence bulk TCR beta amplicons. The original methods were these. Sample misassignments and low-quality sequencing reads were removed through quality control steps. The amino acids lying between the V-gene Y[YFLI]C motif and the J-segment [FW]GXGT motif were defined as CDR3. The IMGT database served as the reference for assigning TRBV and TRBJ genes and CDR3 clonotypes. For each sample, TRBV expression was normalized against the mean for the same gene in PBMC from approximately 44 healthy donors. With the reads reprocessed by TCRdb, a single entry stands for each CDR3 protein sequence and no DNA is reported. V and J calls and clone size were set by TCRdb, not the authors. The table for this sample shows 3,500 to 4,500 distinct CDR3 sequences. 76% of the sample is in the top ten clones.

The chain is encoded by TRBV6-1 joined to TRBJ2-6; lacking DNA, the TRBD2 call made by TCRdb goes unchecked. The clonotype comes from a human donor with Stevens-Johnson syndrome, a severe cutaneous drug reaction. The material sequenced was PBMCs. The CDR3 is CASTKLAEDSGANVLTF.